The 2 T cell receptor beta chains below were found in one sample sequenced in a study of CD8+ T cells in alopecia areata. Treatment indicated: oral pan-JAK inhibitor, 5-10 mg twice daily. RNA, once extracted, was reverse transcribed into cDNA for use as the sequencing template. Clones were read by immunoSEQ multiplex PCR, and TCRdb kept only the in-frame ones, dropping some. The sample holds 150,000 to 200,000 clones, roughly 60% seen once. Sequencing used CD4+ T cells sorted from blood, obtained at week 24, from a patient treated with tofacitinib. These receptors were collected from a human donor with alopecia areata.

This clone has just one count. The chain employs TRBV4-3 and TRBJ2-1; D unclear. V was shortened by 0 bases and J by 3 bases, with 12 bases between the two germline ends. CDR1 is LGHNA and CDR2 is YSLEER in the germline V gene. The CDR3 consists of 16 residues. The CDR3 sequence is CASSQDARAFYNEQFF. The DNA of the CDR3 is TGCGCCAGCAGCCAAGATGCTCGAGCGTTCTACAATGAGCAGTTCTTC.

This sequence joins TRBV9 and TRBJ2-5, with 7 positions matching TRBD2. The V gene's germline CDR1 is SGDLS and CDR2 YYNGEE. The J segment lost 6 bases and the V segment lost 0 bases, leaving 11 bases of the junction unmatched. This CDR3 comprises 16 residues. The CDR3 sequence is CASSVEGGGSPKTQYF. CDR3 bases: TGTGCCAGCAGCGTAGAAGGCGGGGGATCCCCCAAGACCCAGTACTTC.